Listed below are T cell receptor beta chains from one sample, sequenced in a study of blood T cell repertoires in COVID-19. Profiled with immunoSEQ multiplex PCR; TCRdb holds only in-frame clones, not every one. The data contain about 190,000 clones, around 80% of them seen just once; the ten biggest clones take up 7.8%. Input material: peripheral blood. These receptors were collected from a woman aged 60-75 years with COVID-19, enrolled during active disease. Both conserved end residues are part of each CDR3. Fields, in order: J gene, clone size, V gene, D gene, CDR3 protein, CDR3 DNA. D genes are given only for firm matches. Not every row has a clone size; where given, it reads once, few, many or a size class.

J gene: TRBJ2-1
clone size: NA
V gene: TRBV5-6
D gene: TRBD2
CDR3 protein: CASSLAASGYNEQFF
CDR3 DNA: TGTGCCAGCAGCTTGGCGGCTAGCGGGTACAATGAGCAGTTCTTC

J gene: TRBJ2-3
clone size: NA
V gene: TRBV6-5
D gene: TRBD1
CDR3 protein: CAAELDRGPTDTQYF
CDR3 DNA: TGTGCCGCCGAACTCGACAGGGGACCCACAGATACGCAGTATTTT

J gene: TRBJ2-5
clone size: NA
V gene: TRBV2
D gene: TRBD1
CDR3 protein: CASSVIRTGEETQYF
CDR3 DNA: TGTGCCAGCAGTGTAATCCGGACAGGGGAAGAGACCCAGTACTTC

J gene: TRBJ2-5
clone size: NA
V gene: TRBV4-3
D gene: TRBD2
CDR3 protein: CASSQDIRPSGSGKRETQYF
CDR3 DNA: TGCGCCAGCAGCCAAGATATTCGGCCTAGCGGGAGTGGCAAGCGAGAGACCCAGTACTTC

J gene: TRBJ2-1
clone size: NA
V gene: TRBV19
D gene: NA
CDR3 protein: CASSPRDSREQFF
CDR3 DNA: TGTGCCAGTAGTCCACGGGACTCACGAGAGCAGTTCTTC

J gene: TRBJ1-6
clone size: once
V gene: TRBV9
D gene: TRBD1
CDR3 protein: CASSVDGQGSSYNSPLHF
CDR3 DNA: TGTGCCAGCAGCGTAGACGGACAGGGCAGCTCCTATAATTCACCCCTCCACTTT

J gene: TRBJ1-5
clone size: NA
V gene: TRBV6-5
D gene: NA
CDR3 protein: CASTPPGGTYQPQHF
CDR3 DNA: TGTGCCAGCACCCCCCCCGGCGGGACCTATCAGCCCCAGCATTTT

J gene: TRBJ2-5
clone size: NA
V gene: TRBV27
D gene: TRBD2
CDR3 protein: CASRLTGGKETQYF
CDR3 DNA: TGTGCCAGCAGGTTAACGGGGGGGAAGGAGACCCAGTACTTC

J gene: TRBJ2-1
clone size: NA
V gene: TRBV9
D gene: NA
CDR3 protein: CASSVAPGDVLGNEQFF
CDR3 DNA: TGTGCCAGCAGCGTAGCCCCGGGGGACGTCCTGGGCAATGAGCAGTTCTTC

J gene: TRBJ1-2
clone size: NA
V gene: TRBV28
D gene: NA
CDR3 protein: CASGQTNYGYTF
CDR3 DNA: TGTGCCAGCGGACAGACTAACTATGGCTACACCTTC

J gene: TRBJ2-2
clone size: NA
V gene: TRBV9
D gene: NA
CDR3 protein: CASTRVNTGELFF
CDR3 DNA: TGTGCCAGCACGAGGGTTAACACCGGGGAGCTGTTTTTT

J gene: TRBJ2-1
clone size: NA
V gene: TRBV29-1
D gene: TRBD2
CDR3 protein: CSVEDLGAGQAYNEQFF
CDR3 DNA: TGCAGCGTTGAAGATCTAGGAGCGGGGCAAGCCTACAATGAGCAGTTCTTC

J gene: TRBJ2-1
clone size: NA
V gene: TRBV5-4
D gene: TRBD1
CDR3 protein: CASSLPQGNEQFF
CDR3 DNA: TGTGCCAGCAGCTTGCCACAGGGGAATGAGCAGTTCTTC

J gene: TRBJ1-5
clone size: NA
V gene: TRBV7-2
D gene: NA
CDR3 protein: CASSSSGGRWAGNQPQHF
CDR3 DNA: TGTGCCAGCAGCTCCTCGGGGGGGCGGTGGGCGGGCAATCAGCCCCAGCATTTT

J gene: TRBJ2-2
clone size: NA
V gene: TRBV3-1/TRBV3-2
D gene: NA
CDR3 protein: CASSQALNTGELFF
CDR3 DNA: TGTGCCAGCAGCCAAGCTTTGAACACCGGGGAGCTGTTTTTT

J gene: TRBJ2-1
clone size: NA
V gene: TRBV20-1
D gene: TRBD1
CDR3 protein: CSASRDRGYNEQFF
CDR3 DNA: TGCAGTGCTAGTCGGGACAGGGGTTACAATGAGCAGTTCTTC

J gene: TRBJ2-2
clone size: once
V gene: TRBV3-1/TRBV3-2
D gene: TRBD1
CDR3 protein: CASSQDRDRGAGELFF
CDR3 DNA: TGTGCCAGCAGCCAAGATAGGGACAGGGGGGCCGGGGAGCTGTTTTTT

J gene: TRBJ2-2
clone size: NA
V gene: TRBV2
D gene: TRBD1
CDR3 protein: CASKGQINTGELFF
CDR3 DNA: TGTGCCAGCAAGGGACAGATAAACACCGGGGAGCTGTTTTTT

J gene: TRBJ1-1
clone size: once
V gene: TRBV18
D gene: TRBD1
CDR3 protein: CASSPETGGLNTEAFF
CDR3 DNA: TGTGCCAGCTCACCAGAGACAGGGGGCCTGAACACTGAAGCTTTCTTT

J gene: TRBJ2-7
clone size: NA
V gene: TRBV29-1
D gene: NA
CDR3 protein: CSIGGGGTHYEQYF
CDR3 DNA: TGCAGCATTGGTGGTGGCGGGACCCACTACGAGCAGTACTTC

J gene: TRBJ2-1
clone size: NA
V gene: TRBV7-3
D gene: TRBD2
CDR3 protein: CASTPFQLAGMNEQFF
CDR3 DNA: TGTGCCAGCACCCCCTTCCAACTAGCGGGAATGAATGAGCAGTTCTTC

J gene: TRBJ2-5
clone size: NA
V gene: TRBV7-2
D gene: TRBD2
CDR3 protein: CASSPLAGKVTQYF
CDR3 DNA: TGTGCCAGCAGCCCTCTAGCGGGAAAGGTGACCCAGTACTTC

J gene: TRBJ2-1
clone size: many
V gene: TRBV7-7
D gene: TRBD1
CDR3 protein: CASSPDRVAYNEQFF
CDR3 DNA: TGTGCTAGCAGCCCCGACAGGGTGGCCTACAATGAGCAGTTCTTC

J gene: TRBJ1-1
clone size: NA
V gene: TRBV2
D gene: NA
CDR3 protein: CASIRSRDTEAFF
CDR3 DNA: TGTGCCAGCATTCGCTCTCGGGACACTGAAGCTTTCTTT

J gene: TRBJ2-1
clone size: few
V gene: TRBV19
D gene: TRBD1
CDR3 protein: CASSMYGGQASDNEQFF
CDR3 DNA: TGTGCCAGTAGTATGTATGGGGGACAGGCCTCGGACAATGAGCAGTTCTTC

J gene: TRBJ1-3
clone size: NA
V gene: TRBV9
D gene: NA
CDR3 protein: CASSPPSGNTIYF
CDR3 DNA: TGTGCCAGCAGCCCCCCTTCTGGAAACACCATATATTTT

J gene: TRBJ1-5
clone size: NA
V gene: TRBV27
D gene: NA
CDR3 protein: CASSHPGVGQPQHF
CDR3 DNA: TGTGCCAGCAGTCACCCGGGGGTGGGTCAGCCCCAGCATTTT

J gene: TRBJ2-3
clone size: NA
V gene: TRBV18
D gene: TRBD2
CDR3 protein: CASSRYTSVRTDTQYF
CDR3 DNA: TGTGCCAGCTCCCGTTATACTAGCGTTCGCACAGATACGCAGTATTTT

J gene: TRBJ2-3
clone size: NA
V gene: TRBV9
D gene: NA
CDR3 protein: CASSVATPVGTDTQYF
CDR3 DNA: TGTGCCAGCAGCGTAGCCACACCCGTCGGCACAGATACGCAGTATTTT

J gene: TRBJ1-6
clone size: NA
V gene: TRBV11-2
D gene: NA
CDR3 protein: CASSFNPSSYNSPLHF
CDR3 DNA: TGTGCCAGCAGCTTCAATCCGAGCTCCTATAATTCACCCCTCCACTTT

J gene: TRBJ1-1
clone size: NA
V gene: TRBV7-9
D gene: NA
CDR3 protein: CASSLTTGIREAFF
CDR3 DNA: TGTGCCAGCAGCTTAACCACAGGGATCCGTGAAGCTTTCTTT

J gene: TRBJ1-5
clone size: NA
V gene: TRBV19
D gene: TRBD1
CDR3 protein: CASSIGTADQPQHF
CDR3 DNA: TGTGCCAGTAGTATTGGGACAGCGGATCAGCCCCAGCATTTT

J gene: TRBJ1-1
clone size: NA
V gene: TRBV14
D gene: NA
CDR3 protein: CASSQVSGYTEAFF
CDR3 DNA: TGTGCCAGCAGCCAAGTATCAGGGTACACTGAAGCTTTCTTT

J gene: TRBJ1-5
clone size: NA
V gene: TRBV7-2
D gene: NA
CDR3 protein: CASSPSWQGNQPQHF
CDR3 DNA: TGTGCCAGCAGCCCGAGTTGGCAGGGCAATCAGCCCCAGCATTTT

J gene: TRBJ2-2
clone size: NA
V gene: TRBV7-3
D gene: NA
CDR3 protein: CASSLGHAGELFF
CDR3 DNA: TGTGCCAGCAGCTTAGGACACGCCGGGGAGCTGTTTTTT

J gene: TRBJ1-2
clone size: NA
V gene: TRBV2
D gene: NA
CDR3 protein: CASSEAQGGLYGYTF
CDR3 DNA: TGTGCCAGCAGTGAAGCACAGGGAGGGCTATATGGCTACACCTTC

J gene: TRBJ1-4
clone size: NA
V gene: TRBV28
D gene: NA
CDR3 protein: CASSFLFATNEKLFF
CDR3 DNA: TGTGCCAGCAGTTTCCTCTTTGCAACTAATGAAAAACTGTTTTTT

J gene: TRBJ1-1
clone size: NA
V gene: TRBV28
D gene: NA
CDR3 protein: CASSFLDSTPNTEAFF
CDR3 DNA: TGTGCCAGCAGTTTCCTTGACTCCACACCCAACACTGAAGCTTTCTTT

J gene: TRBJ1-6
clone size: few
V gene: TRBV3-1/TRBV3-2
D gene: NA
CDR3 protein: CASSQGESSPLHF
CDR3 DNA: TGTGCCAGCAGCCAAGGGGAGTCTTCACCCCTCCACTTT

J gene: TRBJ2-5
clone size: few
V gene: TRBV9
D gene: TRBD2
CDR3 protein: CASSVGLAGGQETQYF
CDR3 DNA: TGTGCCAGCAGCGTAGGGTTAGCGGGGGGACAAGAGACCCAGTACTTC